This record concerns one T cell receptor beta chain sequence. Clones were read by immunoSEQ multiplex PCR, and TCRdb kept only the in-frame ones, dropping some. The sample contains 55,000 to 80,000 clones, 70% to 90% of which appear only once. This entry belongs to a study of neoadjuvant anti-PD-1 for oral cavity cancer. Time point denoted: after neoadjuvant nivolumab, at surgical resection. Between the trimmed V and J ends, which lost 6 bases and 12 bases, there was a span of 15 bases. Looked up from germline, CDR1 is SNHLY and CDR2 is FYNNEI. CDR3 length: 12 amino acids. V gene TRBV2 combines with J gene TRBJ2-1, with D possibly TRBD2 on 6 matching bases. The source of this sequence is a person aged 35-80 years with oral cavity squamous cell carcinoma. This material consisted of PBMCs, taken after nivolumab (anti-PD-1) treatment. The CDR3 DNA reads TGTGCCAGCAGGGAGACTAGATTTCGGCAGTTCTTC. It codes for CASRETRFRQFF. The variable domain in full, with the rest retrieved from reference TRBV2 and TRBJ2-1, is EPEVTQTPSHQVTQMGQEVILRCVPISNHLYFYWYRQILGQKVEFLVSFYNNEISEKSEIFDDQFSVERPDGSNFTLKIRSTKLEDSAMYFCASRETRFRQFFGPGTRLTVL.